This T cell receptor beta chain was captured in a study of regulatory T cells in long-lasting Graves disease. Study findings and constraints: Under persistent disease, TRBV28, TRBJ1-2 and TRBJ2-5 were used preferentially.

V was pared by 7 bases and J by 2 bases, with 6 bases of the junction left unmatched. Germline V lookup: CDR1 MNHNS, CDR2 SASEGT. The CDR3 is made up of 14 amino acids. With regard to this clonotype: Its specificity is unknown.

This sample's time point: persistent/refractory GD, antithyroid drugs over 5 years with positive TRAb. Following extraction of RNA from PBMCs, that RNA was used to make the TCR library. Researchers made TCR beta libraries by using iRepertoire HTBI primers and running Arm-PCR on CDR3 regions. In the original processing: Identified segments across samples numbered approximately 62 TRBV and roughly 15 TRBJ. MiXCR, applied by TCRdb to the multiplex PCR reads, yields one record per CDR3 protein. TCRdb, not the original authors, processed these V and J calls. In the table there are 450,000 or so distinct CDR3 sequences, less than 25% of which are singletons.

Source: peripheral blood mononuclear cells (PBMCs), taken when the disease was refractory, from a patient treated with antithyroid drugs. This TCR came from a female donor with Graves disease. The rearrangement links TRBV6-1 to TRBJ2-7; 9 bases fit TRBD2. The CDR3 is CASISGSYPYEQYF. CDR3 DNA sequence: TGTGCCAGCATTAGCGGGAGCTACCCCTACGAGCAGTACTTC.